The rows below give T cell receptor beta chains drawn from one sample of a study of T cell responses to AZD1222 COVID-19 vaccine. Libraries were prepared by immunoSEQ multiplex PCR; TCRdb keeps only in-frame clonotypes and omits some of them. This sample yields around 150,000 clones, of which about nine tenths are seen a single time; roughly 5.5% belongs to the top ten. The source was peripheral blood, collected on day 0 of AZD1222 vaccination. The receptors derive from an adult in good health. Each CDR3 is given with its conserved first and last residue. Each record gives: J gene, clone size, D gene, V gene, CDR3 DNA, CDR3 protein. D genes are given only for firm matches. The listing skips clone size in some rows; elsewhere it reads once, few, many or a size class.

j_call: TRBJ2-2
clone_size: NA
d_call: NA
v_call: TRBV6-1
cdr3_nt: TGTGCCAGCAGTGAAGATGGGTCCGGGGAGCTGTTTTTT
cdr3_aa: CASSEDGSGELFF

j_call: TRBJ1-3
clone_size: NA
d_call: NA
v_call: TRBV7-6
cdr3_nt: TGTGCCAGCAGCTTAGCGCGGGGATCTGGAAACACCATATATTTT
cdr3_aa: CASSLARGSGNTIYF

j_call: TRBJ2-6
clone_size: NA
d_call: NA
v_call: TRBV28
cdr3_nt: TGTGCCAGCAGTTTATATCGTTGGACCCTCTCTGGGGCCAACGTCCTGACTTTC
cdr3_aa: CASSLYRWTLSGANVLTF

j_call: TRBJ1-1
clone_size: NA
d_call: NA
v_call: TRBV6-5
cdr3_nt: TGTGCCAGCAGGGGCCTTTGGGCCGATAACACTGAAGCTTTCTTT
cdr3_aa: CASRGLWADNTEAFF

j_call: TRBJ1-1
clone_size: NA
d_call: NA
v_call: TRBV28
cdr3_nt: TGTGCCAGCAGTTGGGAGCTACAGGGTAACTCTGAAGCTTTCTTT
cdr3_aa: CASSWELQGNSEAFF

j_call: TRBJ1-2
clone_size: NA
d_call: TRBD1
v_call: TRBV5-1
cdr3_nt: TGCGCCAGCAGCCAACAGGGGGCAGGTAACTATGGCTACACCTTC
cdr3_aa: CASSQQGAGNYGYTF

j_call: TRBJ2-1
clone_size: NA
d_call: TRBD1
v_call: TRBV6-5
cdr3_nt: TGTGCCAGCGGGACAGGGGGCAGTGGAAACAATGAGCAGTTCTTC
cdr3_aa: CASGTGGSGNNEQFF

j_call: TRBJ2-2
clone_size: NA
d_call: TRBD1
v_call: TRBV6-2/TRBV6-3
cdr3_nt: TGTGCCAGCAGTTACGTTGGGACAGGGGTATGGACCGGGGAGCTGTTTTTT
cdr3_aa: CASSYVGTGVWTGELFF

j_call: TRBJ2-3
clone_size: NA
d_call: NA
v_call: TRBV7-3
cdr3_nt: TGTGCCAGCAGCCAGGGACTCTCCAGCACAGATACGCAGTATTTT
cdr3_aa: CASSQGLSSTDTQYF

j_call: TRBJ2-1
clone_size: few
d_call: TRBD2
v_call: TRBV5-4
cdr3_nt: TGTGCCAGCAGCGAGGCTAGCGGGAGCTCCTACAATGAGCAGTTCTTC
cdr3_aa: CASSEASGSSYNEQFF

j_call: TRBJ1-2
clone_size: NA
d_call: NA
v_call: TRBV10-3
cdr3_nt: TGTGCCATCAGTGAAGGGGGGGGTGGCTACACCTTC
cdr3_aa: CAISEGGGGYTF

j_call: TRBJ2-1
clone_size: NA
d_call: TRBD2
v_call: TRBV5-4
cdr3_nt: TGTGCCAGCAGCTTGGCTAGCGGGGGCTACAATGAGCAGTTCTTC
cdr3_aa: CASSLASGGYNEQFF

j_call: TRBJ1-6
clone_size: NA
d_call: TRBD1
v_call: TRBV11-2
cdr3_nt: TGTGCCAGCAGCCGCACGACAGGGAGTGCCTATAATTCACCCCTCCACTTT
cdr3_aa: CASSRTTGSAYNSPLHF

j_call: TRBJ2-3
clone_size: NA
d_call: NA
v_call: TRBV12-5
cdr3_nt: TGTGCTAGTGCTCAATCCCCGGATACGCAGTATTTT
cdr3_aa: CASAQSPDTQYF